This T cell receptor beta chain derives from a study of blood T cell repertoires in COVID-19. Study in general: The cDNA or gDNA used as material had been derived from T cells, B-cell-depleted T cells, or PBMCs.

Per the original data handling: Reference gene primer amplification gave estimated nucleated cell counts. Sequencing was performed with immunoSEQ multiplex PCR; in TCRdb, only in-frame clones are kept and a portion is missing. V and J calls and clone size are those listed in that table; D and trimming were worked out from the DNA. Of tens of thousands of clones listed, roughly 83% are singletons. Germline CDR1 reads MNHEY; CDR2 reads SVGEGT. Trimming took 1 base from V and 7 from J; bases not matched to a gene: 5. The CDR3 extends over 16 amino acids. This receptor was taken from a man aged 45 to 65 with active COVID-19. The sample taken for sequencing was peripheral blood. This sequence joins TRBV6-2 or TRBV6-3 and TRBJ2-1; the match to TRBD1 covers 12 bases. For the CDR3, the DNA is TGTGCCAGCAGTTACTTCGGGACAGGGGGCGGGAATGAGCAGTTCTTC. Amino acids: CASSYFGTGGGNEQFF.